These 18 T cell receptor beta chains came from one sample sequenced in a study of blood T cell repertoires in COVID-19. The protocol was immunoSEQ multiplex PCR, while the TCRdb copy is restricted to in-frame clones and leaves out a portion. Of around 130,000 clones in the sample, approximately 90% were seen once. The specimen was peripheral blood. These TCRs come from a human donor with COVID-19, enrolled during active disease. The donor label of this sample is uncertain.

The chain combines TRBV5-4 with TRBJ2-7; 9 bases match TRBD2. J was trimmed by 9 bases and V by 4 bases; bases with no gene match: 14. Germline CDR1 reads SGHNT; CDR2 reads YYREEE (reference sequence). This CDR3 has 15 residues. The CDR3 here is CASSDRASGVRGQYF. The CDR3 nucleotides read TGTGCCAGCAGCGACCGGGCTAGCGGGGTCCGGGGGCAGTACTTC.

The chain joins TRBV9 to TRBJ1-5; the D is unclear. This CDR3 comprises 15 residues. The germline CDR1 and CDR2 sequences are SGDLS and YYNGEE. V lost 3 bases and J 0 bases, leaving 10 bases between the germline ends. The DNA of the CDR3 is TGTGCCAGCAGCGAGGCAGGCCATAGCAATCAGCCCCAGCATTTT. Translated, it gives CASSEAGHSNQPQHF.

The chain combines TRBV4-1 with TRBJ2-7, with D tentatively TRBD2 (5 bases). The CDR3 extends over 15 amino acids. The V end was cut by 2 bases, the J end by 4 bases, with 15 bases between. Germline CDR1 reads MGHRA; CDR2 reads YSYEKL. CDR3: CASSQLGGGVYEQYF. The CDR3 region has the DNA TGCGCCAGCAGCCAATTAGGAGGAGGAGTATACGAGCAGTACTTC.

The chain recombines TRBV6-1 with TRBJ1-1; D is perhaps TRBD1 (6 bases). The CDR3 is 14 residues long. Germline CDR1 is MNHNS and CDR2 is SASEGT. The V end was cut by 2 bases, the J end by 5 bases, with 12 bases between. The DNA for the CDR3 is TGTGCCAGCAGTGAATGGAGCAGGGGAACTGAAGCTTTCTTT. This sequence encodes CASSEWSRGTEAFF.

CDR3 region: CATSRKDSLPYEQYF. CDR3 in DNA: TGTGCCACCAGCAGAAAAGACAGCTTACCCTACGAGCAGTACTTC. The chain joins TRBV15 to TRBJ2-7, with D possibly matching TRBD1 (5 bases). The CDR3 covers 15 residues. The V gene's germline CDR1 is LNHNV and CDR2 YYDKDF (reference sequence). Trimming shortened V by 2 bases and J by 2 bases, and 13 bases separated the two germline ends.

This rearrangement joins TRBV28 to TRBJ1-2; 9 positions match TRBD1. V lost 2 bases and J lost 5; bases outside the gene matches: 3. This CDR3 region has 14 residues. Germline V gives CDR1 MDHEN, CDR2 SYDVKM. This CDR3 reads CASSLPTGGYGYTF. In DNA form, the CDR3 reads TGTGCCAGCAGTTTACCGACAGGGGGGTATGGCTACACCTTC.

This clone was seen only a few times. The chain carries TRBV5-5 and TRBJ2-3, with D possibly being TRBD2 (6 bases). This CDR3 has 13 residues. V lost 9 bases and J 0 bases, leaving 11 bases between the germline ends. Germline CDR1 reads SGHKS; CDR2 reads YYEKEE (reference sequence). CDR3 DNA sequence: TGTGCCACTACGGAGGGGAGCACAGATACGCAGTATTTT. It yields the protein CATTEGSTDTQYF.

This clone occurred once. The V call is TRBV3-1 (or the pseudogene TRBV3-2), the J call TRBJ2-1, with TRBD2 as a possible D gene (6 bases). CDR1 and CDR2 (germline): LGHDT, YNNKEL (reference sequence). V shed 1 base and J shed 10 bases, with 14 bases lying between them. This CDR3 spans 14 amino acids. CDR3 protein: CASSQAGGPGEQFF. The DNA for the CDR3 is TGTGCCAGCAGCCAAGCCGGGGGTCCGGGCGAGCAGTTCTTC.

The rearrangement uses TRBV5-1 and TRBJ2-7; 7 bases are shared with TRBD1. CDR3 length: 15 residues. Looked up from germline, CDR1 is SGHRS and CDR2 is YFSETQ. V dropped 3 bases and J dropped 2; count of bases not matched to a gene: 8. The CDR3 loop is CASSSFRDRTYEQYF. In nucleotides, the CDR3 is TGCGCCAGCAGCTCGTTTCGGGACAGAACCTACGAGCAGTACTTC.

V and J are TRBV30 and TRBJ2-1; 7 nucleotides agree with TRBD2. CDR1 and CDR2 (germline): GTSNPN, SVGIG (reference sequence). CDR3 length: 13 residues. V shed 3 bases, J shed 8 bases, and the junction held 7 bases outside the gene matches. CDR3 sequence reads: CAWSLRGIDEQFF. Written as DNA, the CDR3 is TGTGCCTGGAGCCTGCGGGGGATCGATGAGCAGTTCTTC.

The chain links TRBV6-5 to TRBJ1-5; TRBD1 matches 8 bases. The germline gives CDR1 MNHEY, CDR2 SVGAGI. The CDR3 covers 16 residues. V trimming: 4 bases; J trimming: 6 bases; junction bases outside the gene matches: 11. CDR3 DNA sequence: TGTGCCAGCAGTTCCGGACAGGGCCAAGGAAGTCAGCCCCAGCATTTT. Amino acids: CASSSGQGQGSQPQHF.

The chain joins TRBV6-4 to TRBJ1-2; a weak D match, TRBD1 (6 bases). The CDR3 sequence is 12 residues long. Germline CDR1 reads MRHNA; CDR2 reads SNTAGT. Deletions cut 8 bases from V and 7 bases from J, with 14 bases between. CDR3 sequence (DNA): TGTGCCAGCCTACAGGGTATCGGTGGCTACACCTTC. Residues: CASLQGIGGYTF.

The chain carries TRBV7-9 and TRBJ1-1; D possibly corresponds to TRBD1 (5 bases). Germline lookup yields CDR1 SEHNR and CDR2 FQNEAQ (reference sequence). Trimming left V 3 bases short and J 1 base short, with 9 bases between. The CDR3 is made up of 14 amino acids. The CDR3 coding sequence is TGTGCCAGCAGCTTTTTTCAGGGGAACACTGAAGCTTTCTTT. Amino acid sequence: CASSFFQGNTEAFF. Together with reference TRBV7-9 and TRBJ1-1, the CDR3 gives the full variable domain: DTGVSQNPRHKITKRGQNVTFRCDPISEHNRLYWYRQTLGQGPEFLTYFQNEAQLEKSRLLSDRFSAERPKGSFSTLEIQRTEQGDSAMYLCASSFFQGNTEAFFGQGTRLTVV.

The CDR3 nucleotides are TGTGCCAGCAGCTTAGCGGGCCGGGACTATGGGCTGTTCTTC. Its protein product is CASSLAGRDYGLFF. J is TRBJ2-1 and V is TRBV7-9; TRBD2 matches at 7 bases. The V gene's germline CDR1 is SEHNR and CDR2 FQNEAQ (reference sequence). This CDR3 is built from 14 residues. The junction had 11 bases not matched to a gene; V was cut back by 0 bases and J by 15 bases. Complete variable domain (other parts from reference TRBV7-9 and TRBJ2-1): DTGVSQNPRHKITKRGQNVTFRCDPISEHNRLYWYRQTLGQGPEFLTYFQNEAQLEKSRLLSDRFSAERPKGSFSTLEIQRTEQGDSAMYLCASSLAGRDYGLFFGPGTRLTVL.

CDR3 DNA: TGTGCCAGCAGTCACTCGCTGGAGGGACACAATGAGCAGTTCTTC. Amino acids: CASSHSLEGHNEQFF. J is TRBJ2-1 and V is TRBV28, with D possibly being TRBD2 (6 bases). The CDR3 has 15 residues. The V gene's germline CDR1 is MDHEN and CDR2 SYDVKM. V lost 5 bases and J lost 5, with 16 bases in between.

The J gene is TRBJ1-2, the V gene TRBV5-4, with 9 bases identical to TRBD1. CDR1 is SGHNT, CDR2 YYREEE, per germline (reference sequence). V gave up 4 bases and J gave up 7 bases; unmatched junction bases: 17. This CDR3 has 17 residues. The CDR3 sequence: CASSPGGQGVRGGGYTF. CDR3 coding DNA: TGTGCCAGCAGCCCGGGGGGACAGGGCGTGAGAGGGGGTGGCTACACCTTC. The full variable domain, completed using reference TRBV5-4 and TRBJ1-2, is ETGVTQSPTHLIKTRGQQVTLRCSSQSGHNTVSWYQQALGQGPQFIFQYYREEENGRGNFPPRFSGLQFPNYSSELNVNALELDDSALYLCASSPGGQGVRGGGYTFGSGTRLTVV.

The rearrangement links TRBV5-1 to TRBJ1-1; 10 bases are shared with TRBD1. The V gene's germline CDR1 is SGHRS and CDR2 YFSETQ. V was clipped by 4 bases and J by 5 bases; unmatched bases: 5. This CDR3 spans 14 amino acids. Written as DNA, the CDR3 is TGCGCCAGCAGCAGCGACAGGGGGCGGACTGAAGCTTTCTTT. It yields the protein CASSSDRGRTEAFF. Looking up the rest from reference TRBV5-1 and TRBJ1-1 gives the full variable domain: KAGVTQTPRYLIKTRGQQVTLSCSPISGHRSVSWYQQTPGQGLQFLFEYFSETQRNKGNFPGRFSGRQFSNSRSEMNVSTLELGDSALYLCASSSDRGRTEAFFGQGTRLTVV.

This clone was counted a single time. J is TRBJ1-6 and V is TRBV5-1, with 10 bases lining up with TRBD1. The CDR3 totals 16 residues. Germline V gene sequence: CDR1 SGHRS, CDR2 YFSETQ. Trimming cost V 4 bases and J 6 bases; bases outside gene matches: 7. Here the CDR3 DNA reads TGCGCCAGCAGCGTGGGACAGGGGACCGGTAATTCACCCCTCCACTTT. Translated: CASSVGQGTGNSPLHF.